This T cell receptor (beta chain) was documented in a study of lymphopenia after photon versus proton radiotherapy. Study-level findings and limits: A bigger post-nadir fall in TCR diversity correlated inversely with survival time in deceased patients. Oligoclonal CD8+ Temra expansion after nadir drove photon patients' diversity drop.

Using immunoSEQ multiplex PCR, the repertoire was profiled, and TCRdb retains in-frame clones only, with some absent. The data contain just over 40,000 clones, about 86% of them seen just once; the ten biggest clones take up around a tenth. In the case of this clone: What it recognizes is unknown.

Source: peripheral blood, taken from a patient treated with proton-based radiotherapy. The TCR comes from a woman aged 70 to 79 with pancreatic cancer. Some clones in this sample may be carry-over from other donors' samples.

CDR3 sequence reads: CAISPGGTDTQYF. CDR3 nucleotides: TGTGCCATCAGTCCGGGAGGCACAGATACGCAGTATTTT. J is TRBJ2-3 and V is TRBV10-3, with D perhaps TRBD2 (6 bases). Germline CDR1 ENHRY, CDR2 SYGVKD. This CDR3 region has 13 residues. V was cut by 5 bases and J by 1 base, with 7 bases left in between.